This T cell receptor (beta chain) came from a study of blood T cell repertoires in COVID-19. Study in general: Acute and convalescent COVID-19 samples came from the United States, Italy and Spain. PBMCs, B-cell-depleted T cells, or T cells provided the cDNA or gDNA that made up the material.

The germline CDR1 and CDR2 sequences are MNHEY and SVGEGT. CDR3 size: 16 residues. Trimming stripped 5 bases from V and 3 bases from J, with 18 bases between. Authors' analysis steps: Amplification of reference gene primers was used by the study to estimate nucleated cell counts. Only in-frame clones appear in the TCRdb table, and some are missing; sequencing was by immunoSEQ multiplex PCR. V and J calls and clone size follow that table, whereas D and trimming were derived from the DNA. Among under 200,000 clones listed, roughly 87% were seen once. This TCR came from a man in his sixties with active or convalescent COVID-19. This chain links TRBV6-2 or TRBV6-3 with TRBJ2-3, with D possibly being TRBD2 (7 bases). Material for sequencing was peripheral blood. In nucleotides, the CDR3 is TGTGCCAGCAGTACGCCTAGGGGGGGGAATACAGATACGCAGTATTTT. Protein: CASSTPRGGNTDTQYF.